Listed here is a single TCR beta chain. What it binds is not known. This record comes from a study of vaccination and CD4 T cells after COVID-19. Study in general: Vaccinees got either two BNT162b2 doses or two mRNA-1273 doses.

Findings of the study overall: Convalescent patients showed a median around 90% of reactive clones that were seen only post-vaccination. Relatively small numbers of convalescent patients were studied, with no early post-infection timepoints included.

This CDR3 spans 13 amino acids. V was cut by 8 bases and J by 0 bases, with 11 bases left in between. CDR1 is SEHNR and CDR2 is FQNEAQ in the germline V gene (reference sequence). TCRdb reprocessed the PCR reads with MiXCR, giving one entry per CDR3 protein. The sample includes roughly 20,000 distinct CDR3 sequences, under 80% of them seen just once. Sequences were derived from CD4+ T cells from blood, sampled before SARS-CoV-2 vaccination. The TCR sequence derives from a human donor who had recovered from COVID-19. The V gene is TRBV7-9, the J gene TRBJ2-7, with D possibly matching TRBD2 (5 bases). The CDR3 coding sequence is TGTGCCAGCGGCCTAGCTAGCTCCTACGAGCAGTACTTC. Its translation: CASGLASSYEQYF.